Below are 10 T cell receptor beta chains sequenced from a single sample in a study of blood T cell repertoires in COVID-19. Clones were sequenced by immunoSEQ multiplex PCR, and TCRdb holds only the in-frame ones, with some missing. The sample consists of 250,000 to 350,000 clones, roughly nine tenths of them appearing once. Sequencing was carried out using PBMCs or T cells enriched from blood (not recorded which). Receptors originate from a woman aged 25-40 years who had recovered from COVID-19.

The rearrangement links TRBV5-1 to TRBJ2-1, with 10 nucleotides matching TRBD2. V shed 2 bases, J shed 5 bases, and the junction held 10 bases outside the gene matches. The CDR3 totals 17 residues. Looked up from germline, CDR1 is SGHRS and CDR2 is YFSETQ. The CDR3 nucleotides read TGCGCCAGCAGCTTAGTTCCCCCAGCGGGAGGGAACAATGAGCAGTTCTTC. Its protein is CASSLVPPAGGNNEQFF.

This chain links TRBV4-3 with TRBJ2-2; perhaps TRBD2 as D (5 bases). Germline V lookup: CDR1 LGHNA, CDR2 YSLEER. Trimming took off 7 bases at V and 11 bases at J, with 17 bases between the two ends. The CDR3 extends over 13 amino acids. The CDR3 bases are TGCGCCAGCAATCCGATTCGGGGTACAGAGCTGTTTTTT. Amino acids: CASNPIRGTELFF.

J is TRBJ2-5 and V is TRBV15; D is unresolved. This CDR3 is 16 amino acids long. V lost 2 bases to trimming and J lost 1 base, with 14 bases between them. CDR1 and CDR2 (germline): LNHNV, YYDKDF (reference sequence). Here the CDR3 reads CATSRLPIEAQETQYF. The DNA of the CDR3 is TGTGCCACCAGCAGACTCCCTATAGAAGCCCAAGAGACCCAGTACTTC.

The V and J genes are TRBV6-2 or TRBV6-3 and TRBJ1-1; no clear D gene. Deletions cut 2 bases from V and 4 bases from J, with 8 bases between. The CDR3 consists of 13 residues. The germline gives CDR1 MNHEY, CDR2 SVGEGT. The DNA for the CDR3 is TGTGCCAGCAGTTACGGGAGGGCCACTGAAGCTTTCTTT. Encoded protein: CASSYGRATEAFF.

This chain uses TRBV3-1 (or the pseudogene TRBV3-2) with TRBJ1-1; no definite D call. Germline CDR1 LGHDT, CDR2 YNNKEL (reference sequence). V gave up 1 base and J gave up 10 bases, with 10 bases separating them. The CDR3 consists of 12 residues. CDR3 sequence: CASSQAQGGAFF. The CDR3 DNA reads TGTGCCAGCAGCCAAGCCCAAGGCGGAGCTTTCTTT.

The CDR3 region is CASSNPGGRHNEKLFF. Written as DNA, the CDR3 is TGTGCCAGCAGCAACCCCGGAGGGAGACATAATGAAAAACTGTTTTTT. The V call is TRBV21-1, the J call TRBJ1-4. TRBV21-1 is a listed pseudogene. This CDR3 has 16 amino acids.

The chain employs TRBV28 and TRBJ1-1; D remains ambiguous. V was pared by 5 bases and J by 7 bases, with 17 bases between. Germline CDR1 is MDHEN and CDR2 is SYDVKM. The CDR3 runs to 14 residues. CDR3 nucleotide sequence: TGTGCCAGCAGTCCAATCGCACAAGCTAGTGAAGCTTTCTTT. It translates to CASSPIAQASEAFF. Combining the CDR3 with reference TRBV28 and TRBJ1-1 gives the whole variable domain DVKVTQSSRYLVKRTGEKVFLECVQDMDHENMFWYRQDPGLGLRLIYFSYDVKMKEKGDIPEGYSVSREKKERFSLILESASTNQTSMYLCASSPIAQASEAFFGQGTRLTVV.

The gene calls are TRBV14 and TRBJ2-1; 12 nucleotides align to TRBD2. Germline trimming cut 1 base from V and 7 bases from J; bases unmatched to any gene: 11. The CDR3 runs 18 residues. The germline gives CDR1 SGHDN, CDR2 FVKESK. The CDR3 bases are TGTGCCAGCAGCCAAGTGGGCCCTAGCGGGAGGGCCAGGAATGAGCAGTTCTTC. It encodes CASSQVGPSGRARNEQFF.

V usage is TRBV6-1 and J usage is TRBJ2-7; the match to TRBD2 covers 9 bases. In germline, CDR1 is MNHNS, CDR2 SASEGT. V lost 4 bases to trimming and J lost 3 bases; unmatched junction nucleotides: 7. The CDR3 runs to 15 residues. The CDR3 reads CASSGAGGLDYEQYF. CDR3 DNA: TGTGCCAGCAGTGGAGCGGGAGGCCTCGACTACGAGCAGTACTTC.

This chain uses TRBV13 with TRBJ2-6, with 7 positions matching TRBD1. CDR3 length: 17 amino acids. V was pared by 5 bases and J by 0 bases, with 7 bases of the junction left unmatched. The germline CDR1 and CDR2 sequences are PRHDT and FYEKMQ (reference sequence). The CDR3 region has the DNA TGTGCCAGCAGCACCCGGACAGGCTACTCTGGGGCCAACGTCCTGACTTTC. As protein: CASSTRTGYSGANVLTF.